The 25 T cell receptor beta chains below all came from one sample that was sequenced in a study of sequential checkpoint blockade in melanoma. This sample's treatment: randomized to nivolumab then ipilimumab (arm A) or the reverse (arm B). Repertoires were generated with immunoSEQ multiplex PCR, while TCRdb's copy carries only in-frame clones and drops some. The repertoire holds fewer than 4,500 clones, with 15% to 20% as singletons. The sample consisted of tumor tissue (inferred from file names), taken from a patient given nivolumab and ipilimumab in sequence. Receptors originate from a human donor with melanoma.

Only a few counts were recorded for this clone. The V gene is TRBV9, the J gene TRBJ1-2, with 9 bases aligning to TRBD1. This CDR3 is built from 14 residues. Unmatched junction bases numbered 8, after V lost 3 bases and J lost 8 bases. Germline V gives CDR1 SGDLS, CDR2 YYNGEE. The chain's CDR3 is CASSGGTGGLGYTF. The CDR3 region has the DNA TGTGCCAGCAGCGGAGGAACAGGGGGCCTCGGCTACACCTTC.

This clone is medium-sized (0.01 to 0.1%) by share. This chain joins TRBV6-8 and TRBJ1-5; weak D call: TRBD1 (5 bases). This CDR3 has 15 amino acids. Germline-derived CDR1 and CDR2 are MNHGY and SAAAGT. V was shortened by 6 bases and J by 7 bases, with 19 bases between the two germline ends. The DNA of the CDR3 is TGTGCCAGCAGCGACACTTCAGGGCTAGGGCAGCCCCAGCATTTT. Amino acids: CASSDTSGLGQPQHF.

The V and J genes are TRBV5-1 and TRBJ2-2; 7 bases map to TRBD2. The CDR3 totals 19 residues. V gave up 1 base and J gave up 3 bases; unmatched junction bases: 15. Germline V gives CDR1 SGHRS, CDR2 YFSETQ. This CDR3 reads CASSLMGIGDYMDTGELFF. The DNA of the CDR3 is TGCGCCAGCAGCTTGATGGGGATAGGGGACTATATGGACACCGGGGAGCTGTTTTTT.

This clone has a handful of counts. V usage is TRBV30 and J usage is TRBJ2-5; D remains ambiguous. Between the trimmed V and J ends, which lost 3 bases and 2 bases, there was a span of 10 bases. The CDR3 consists of 13 residues. The germline V gene has CDR1 GTSNPN and CDR2 SVGIG (reference sequence). CDR3 sequence (DNA): TGTGCCTGGAGACGTGGACGGCAAGAGACCCAGTACTTC. Encoded protein: CAWRRGRQETQYF.

At least ten counts were recorded for this clone. The J gene is TRBJ1-5, the V gene TRBV11-3; D unclear. This CDR3 contains 14 residues. Germline-derived CDR1 and CDR2 are SGHNT and YENEEA. V shed 5 bases and J shed 0 bases, with 8 bases lying between them. CDR3 nucleotides: TGTGCCAGCAGCGCGGGGTATAGCAATCAGCCCCAGCATTTT. It specifies CASSAGYSNQPQHF.

This chain connects TRBV6-8 to TRBJ1-4; D unclear. Trimming pared 8 bases from V and 0 bases from J, leaving 7 bases between. Germline CDR1 MNHGY, CDR2 SAAAGT. The CDR3 contains 13 residues. The CDR3 is CASGPTTNEKLFF. CDR3 DNA: TGTGCCAGCGGCCCGACAACTAATGAAAAACTGTTTTTT.

By sample fraction, this clone is medium-sized. The genes are TRBV23-1 and TRBJ2-5; perhaps D is TRBD1 or TRBD2 (5 bases each). TRBV23-1 belongs to the ORF category, with a function that is uncertain. The V end was cut by 7 bases, the J end by 3 bases, with 12 bases between. The length of the CDR3 is 13 residues. The CDR3 spells CASTHGGEETQYF. CDR3 DNA sequence: TGCGCCAGCACCCATGGGGGTGAAGAGACCCAGTACTTC.

There are a few counts of this clone. V usage is TRBV12-5 and J usage is TRBJ1-5; D unclear. The CDR3 is 12 residues long. Germline CDR1 is LGHNT and CDR2 is FRNRAP. The CDR3 spells CASTLGRQPQHF. CDR3 in DNA: TGTGCCAGCACTCTCGGGAGGCAGCCCCAGCATTTT.

This clone was observed at least ten times. This chain joins TRBV11-3 and TRBJ2-7; TRBD1 is a possible D gene (6 bases). This CDR3 contains 15 residues. Between the trimmed V and J ends, which lost 6 bases and 0 bases, there was a span of 15 bases. CDR1 and CDR2 from the germline V gene are SGHNT and YENEEA. CDR3 DNA sequence: TGTGCCAGCAGACAATACCAGGGGCCCTCCTACGAGCAGTACTTC. As protein: CASRQYQGPSYEQYF.

The rearrangement uses TRBV28 and TRBJ1-5; tentatively, D is TRBD1 (6 bases). Germline V gives CDR1 MDHEN, CDR2 SYDVKM. This CDR3 is 18 amino acids long. The ends were cut back, 3 bases at V and 0 bases at J, with 18 bases in the middle. CDR3 in DNA: TGTGCCAGCAGTTTCCCCCAGACAGGCCGTCTTAGCAATCAGCCCCAGCATTTT. Protein product: CASSFPQTGRLSNQPQHF.

This clone was seen a handful of times. The V gene is TRBV28, the J gene TRBJ1-3; no reliable D call. V was pared by 2 bases and J by 2 bases, with 7 bases between. The CDR3 extends over 14 amino acids. In germline, CDR1 is MDHEN, CDR2 SYDVKM. Here the CDR3 reads CASSLVSAGNTIYF. CDR3 bases: TGTGCCAGCAGTTTAGTTTCGGCTGGAAACACCATATATTTT.

By share, this clone counts as hyperexpanded (1% or more). V gene TRBV6-8 combines with J gene TRBJ1-1; the D gene is possibly TRBD1 (5 bases). The CDR3 totals 14 residues. Germline values: CDR1 MNHGY, CDR2 SAAAGT. The V gene lost 11 bases and the J gene lost 0 bases, with 16 bases spanning the gap. CDR3 region: CAVLPTAMNTEAFF. CDR3 nucleotide sequence: TGTGCCGTCCTCCCGACAGCCATGAACACTGAAGCTTTCTTT.

This clone was counted many times. V and J are TRBV11-3 and TRBJ2-7; TRBD1 or TRBD2 may be the D gene (6 bases each). The V end was cut by 5 bases, the J end by 4 bases, with 21 bases between. The CDR3 contains 16 residues. Germline V lookup: CDR1 SGHNT, CDR2 YENEEA. CDR3 DNA sequence: TGTGCCAGCAGCCCCGAGTTAGGGGGAGGAAGTTACGAGCAGTACTTC. This encodes CASSPELGGGSYEQYF.

This chain links TRBV7-4 with TRBJ1-6, with D perhaps matching TRBD1 (6 bases). The CDR3 spans 13 residues. Per the germline V gene, CDR1 is SGHVT and CDR2 is SQSDAQ. V shed 7 bases and J shed 7 bases, with 11 bases lying between them. CDR3 sequence (DNA): TGTGCCAGCAAGGGGGAGGCGAATTCACCCCTCCACTTT. It yields the protein CASKGEANSPLHF.

This clone was recorded a few times. The genes are TRBV10-3 and TRBJ2-2; D is uncertain. Germline assignment: CDR1 ENHRY and CDR2 SYGVKD. The ends were cut back, 0 bases at V and 7 bases at J, with 12 bases in the middle. This CDR3 contains 15 residues. The CDR3 DNA is TGTGCCATCAGTGAGTCGTTGGGATACGTCGGGGAGCTGTTTTTT. Amino acid sequence: CAISESLGYVGELFF.

In its sample, this clone was seen a few times. This chain joins TRBV4-1 and TRBJ2-3; TRBD2 is a possible D gene (6 bases). CDR3 size: 15 residues. The V gene lost 2 bases and the J gene lost 1 base, with 10 bases spanning the gap. Germline assignment: CDR1 MGHRA and CDR2 YSYEKL. The CDR3 here is CASSQPASGTDTQYF. For the CDR3, the DNA is TGCGCCAGCAGCCAACCGGCTAGCGGCACAGATACGCAGTATTTT.

The chain links TRBV18 to TRBJ1-5; D is uncertain. V was cut by 3 bases and J by 1 base, with 7 bases left in between. The CDR3 totals 14 residues. The germline gives CDR1 KGHSH, CDR2 LQKENI. CDR3 coding DNA: TGTGCCAGCTCACCGGGTAGCAGCAATCAGCCCCAGCATTTT. It encodes CASSPGSSNQPQHF.

This clone has only a few counts. The CDR3 loop is CASSLGETGELFF. In DNA form, the CDR3 reads TGCGCCAGCAGCTTGGGGGAAACCGGGGAGCTGTTTTTT. The chain couples TRBV23-1 to TRBJ2-2; D may match TRBD1 or TRBD2 (5 bases each). TRBV23-1 is labeled an ORF, and its function is uncertain. The CDR3 extends over 13 amino acids. V was trimmed by 6 bases and J by 5 bases, leaving 10 bases between them.

This clone is medium-sized within its sample. V gene TRBV10-3 combines with J gene TRBJ2-5; no clear D gene. This CDR3 comprises 15 residues. The germline CDR1 and CDR2 sequences are ENHRY and SYGVKD. The germline V and J ends were trimmed by 0 bases and 2 bases, with 10 bases remaining between them. CDR3 in amino acids: CAISESGGQQETQYF. The DNA for the CDR3 is TGTGCCATCAGTGAGTCCGGTGGGCAGCAAGAGACCCAGTACTTC.

V gene TRBV9 combines with J gene TRBJ2-7; tentatively, D is TRBD2 (6 bases). Trimming pared 0 bases from V and 6 bases from J, leaving 16 bases between. CDR1 is SGDLS and CDR2 is YYNGEE in the germline V gene. The CDR3 contains 15 residues. The CDR3 sequence is CASSVDGGVGGEQYF. In nucleotides, the CDR3 is TGTGCCAGCAGCGTAGATGGCGGGGTGGGCGGCGAGCAGTACTTC.

There are a few counts of this clone. The chain carries TRBV6-8 and TRBJ2-5, with 8 nucleotides matching TRBD1. V dropped 6 bases and J dropped 3; count of bases not matched to a gene: 3. The CDR3 consists of 13 residues. Germline values: CDR1 MNHGY, CDR2 SAAAGT. Written as DNA, the CDR3 is TGTGCCAGCAGGCAGACAGGGGAAGAGACCCAGTACTTC. Translation gives CASRQTGEETQYF.

The gene calls are TRBV11-3 and TRBJ2-1; 7 nucleotides line up with TRBD2. Germline CDR1 and CDR2: SGHNT and YENEEA. With V trimmed by 2 bases and J by 5 bases, 3 bases remained unmatched. This CDR3 is built from 14 residues. The CDR3 region has the DNA TGTGCCAGCAGCTTAATGGGGAGGGACAATGAGCAGTTCTTC. Translating gives CASSLMGRDNEQFF.

This clone is labeled as medium-sized. The rearrangement uses TRBV11-3 and TRBJ1-1; no firm D call. Germline V gene lookup returns CDR1 SGHNT and CDR2 YENEEA. This CDR3 spans 17 amino acids. The V end lost 2 bases, the J end lost 0 bases, and 16 bases lay between the germline ends. The CDR3 DNA follows: TGTGCCAGCAGCTTAACAGTGAGGCCGGGGATGAACACTGAAGCTTTCTTT. It encodes CASSLTVRPGMNTEAFF. Full variable domain (remainder filled in from reference TRBV11-3 and TRBJ1-1): EAGVVQSPRYKIIEKKQPVAFWCNPISGHNTLYWYLQNLGQGPELLIRYENEEAVDDSQLPKDRFSAERLKGVDSTLKIQPAELGDSAVYLCASSLTVRPGMNTEAFFGQGTRLTVV.

This chain links TRBV18 with TRBJ2-1; D not resolved. Germline V CDR1 and CDR2: KGHSH, LQKENI. Deletions cut 1 base from V and 3 bases from J, with 10 bases between. This CDR3 is 15 amino acids long. The CDR3 loop reads CASSPQAEHYNEQFF. CDR3 DNA sequence: TGTGCCAGCTCACCACAGGCGGAACACTACAATGAGCAGTTCTTC.

The table lists this clone with a few counts. This sequence joins TRBV11-3 and TRBJ1-2; a possible D gene is TRBD1 (6 bases). Germline CDR1 is SGHNT and CDR2 is YENEEA. V was pared by 2 bases and J by 4 bases, with 20 bases between. The CDR3 is 17 amino acids. In nucleotides, the CDR3 is TGTGCCAGCAGCTTACTAGCGGGGGGGCTGGCCGGCTATGGCTACACCTTC. Translation: CASSLLAGGLAGYGYTF. Complete variable domain (other parts from reference TRBV11-3 and TRBJ1-2): EAGVVQSPRYKIIEKKQPVAFWCNPISGHNTLYWYLQNLGQGPELLIRYENEEAVDDSQLPKDRFSAERLKGVDSTLKIQPAELGDSAVYLCASSLLAGGLAGYGYTFGSGTRLTVV.